The 10 T cell receptor beta chains given below trace back to one sample, sequenced in a study of identical twins. TCRdb redid the calling of the 5' RACE reads with MiXCR, one entry per CDR3 protein. Of around 490,000 distinct CDR3 sequences detected, 13% to 15% appear once; the ten largest clones hold roughly 0.42%. The same sample was also studied in work on yellow fever vaccine responses in identical twins.

Sequencing input: CD4+ T cells sorted from blood. The receptor set was obtained from a woman aged 18-30 years in good health.

This clonotype has a count of ten or more. The V gene is TRBV4-1, the J gene TRBJ2-1; 8 bases are a match to TRBD1. V dropped 0 bases and J dropped 6; count of bases not matched to a gene: 4. Germline V gene sequence: CDR1 MGHRA, CDR2 YSYEKL. This CDR3 contains 15 residues. CDR3 region: CASSQDGQGGNEQFF. In nucleotides, the CDR3 is TGCGCCAGCAGCCAAGATGGACAGGGAGGCAATGAGCAGTTCTTC.

This chain links TRBV3-1 with TRBJ2-7; D may be TRBD1 (5 bases). The V end was cut by 1 base, the J end by 5 bases, with 12 bases between. This CDR3 has 14 amino acids. CDR1 and CDR2 from the germline V gene are LGHDT and YNNKEL (reference sequence). The CDR3 is CASSQGGPGNEQYV. The CDR3 bases are TGTGCCAGCAGCCAAGGGGGCCCAGGGAACGAGCAGTACGTC.

This clonotype was counted only a few times. The chain employs TRBV10-3 and TRBJ2-7; 10 bases fit TRBD1. Trimming cost V 5 bases and J 0 bases; bases outside gene matches: 4. Germline CDR1 ENHRY, CDR2 SYGVKD. The CDR3 length is 15 residues. In nucleotides, the CDR3 is TGTGCCATCAGTTCCGGGACAGGGGTCTCCTACGAGCAGTACTTC. Translated, it gives CAISSGTGVSYEQYF.

This clonotype has only a few counts. The V call is TRBV7-6, the J call TRBJ2-7; D not resolved. With 6 bases removed from V and 2 bases from J, the gap between germline ends came to 11 bases. The CDR3 sequence is 13 residues long. Germline CDR1 SGHVS, CDR2 FNYEAQ. CDR3 amino acids: CASSTDETYEQYF. CDR3 in DNA: TGTGCCAGCAGTACGGACGAGACCTACGAGCAGTACTTC.

Only a few counts were recorded for this clonotype. This chain connects TRBV6-2 or TRBV6-3 to TRBJ2-6; D is uncertain. The length of the CDR3 is 15 residues. V was pared by 4 bases and J by 0 bases, with 7 bases between. CDR1 is MNHEY, CDR2 SVGEGT, per germline. The CDR3 is CASSFDNSGANVLTF. The CDR3 bases are TGTGCCAGCAGTTTTGACAACTCTGGGGCCAACGTCCTGACTTTC.

This clonotype was picked up a small number of times. The V gene is TRBV20-1, the J gene TRBJ1-4, with D unresolved. CDR1 DFQATT and CDR2 SNEGSKA come from the germline V gene (reference sequence). The CDR3 contains 13 residues. The ends were cut back, 5 bases at V and 0 bases at J, with 7 bases in the middle. The CDR3 sequence is CSAARTTNEKLFF. In DNA form, the CDR3 reads TGCAGTGCTGCCAGGACAACTAATGAAAAACTGTTTTTT.

This clonotype has a handful of counts. The chain has TRBV12-3 or TRBV12-4 and TRBJ2-7; 11 bases are shared with TRBD2. The CDR3 runs 14 residues. Unmatched junction bases numbered 4, after V lost 6 bases and J lost 3 bases. DNA for the CDR3: TGTGCCAGCAGACTAGCGGGAGAGGTCTACGAGCAGTACTTC. Translating gives CASRLAGEVYEQYF.

The chain recombines TRBV3-1 with TRBJ2-2, with D perhaps TRBD1 (5 bases). The CDR3 runs 16 residues. Trimming removed 6 bases at V and 3 bases at J, with 17 bases between. CDR1 and CDR2 (germline): LGHDT, YNNKEL (reference sequence). For the CDR3, the DNA is TGTGCCAGCAGTATGCAATGGCAGGGCCACACCGGGGAGCTGTTTTTT. Translating gives CASSMQWQGHTGELFF.

This clonotype was detected only a few times. The gene calls are TRBV20-1 and TRBJ2-4, with TRBD1 matching 8 bases. Germline CDR1 DFQATT, CDR2 SNEGSKA (reference sequence). This CDR3 region has 13 residues. Trimming removed 3 bases from V and 7 bases from J; junction bases left unmatched: 5. DNA for the CDR3: TGCAGTGCTAGCCAGACAGGGGAGAACATTCAGTACTTC. It encodes CSASQTGENIQYF.

This clonotype was observed a handful of times. The V gene is TRBV5-1, the J gene TRBJ2-4; 7 nucleotides align to TRBD2. The CDR3 consists of 17 residues. CDR1 SGHRS and CDR2 YFSETQ come from the germline V gene. Unmatched junction bases numbered 6, after V lost 0 bases and J lost 0 bases. Here the CDR3 DNA reads TGCGCCAGCAGCTTGGCCCTAGGGAGGGAAGCCAAAAACATTCAGTACTTC. It specifies CASSLALGREAKNIQYF.